This T cell receptor (beta chain) is from a study of early T cells in non-severe SARS-CoV-2 infection. Turning to the study itself: Bulk RNA taken from unsorted whole blood was sequenced, leaving chains unpaired.

The study, taken as a whole, reports: Matching results from VDJdb favored anti-spike CD8 responses, leaving private and CD4 specificities undetected.

As regards this clonotype: The antigen is unknown.

Individual cDNA molecules received unique molecular identifiers during library preparation. From the 5' RACE reads, TCRdb called clonotypes with MiXCR, one entry per CDR3 protein. Of about 80,000 distinct CDR3 sequences in the sample, 4.5% to 6% are singletons; the top ten hold under 8%. V gave up 4 bases and J gave up 7 bases, with 11 bases separating them. CDR3 length: 13 residues. Per germline, CDR1 SGHAT and CDR2 FQNNGV. The source was whole blood, collected at baseline. The receptor comes from an adult who was a healthcare worker with PCR-confirmed SARS-CoV-2 infection or an uninfected control (not recorded which). V gene TRBV11-2 combines with J gene TRBJ1-5; D gene unclear. CDR3 residues: CASSSMSEQPQHF. The CDR3 region has the DNA TGTGCCAGCAGCTCAATGTCCGAGCAGCCCCAGCATTTT.